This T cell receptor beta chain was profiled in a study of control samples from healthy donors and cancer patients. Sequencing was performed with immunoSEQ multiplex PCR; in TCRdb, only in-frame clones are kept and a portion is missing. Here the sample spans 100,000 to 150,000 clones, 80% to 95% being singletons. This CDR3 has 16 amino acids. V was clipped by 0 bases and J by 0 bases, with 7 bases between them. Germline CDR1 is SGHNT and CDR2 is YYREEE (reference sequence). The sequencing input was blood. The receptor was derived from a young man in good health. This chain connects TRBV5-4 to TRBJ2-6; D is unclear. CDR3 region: CASSLGAASGANVLTF. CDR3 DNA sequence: TGTGCCAGCAGCTTGGGGGCTGCCTCTGGGGCCAACGTCCTGACTTTC.